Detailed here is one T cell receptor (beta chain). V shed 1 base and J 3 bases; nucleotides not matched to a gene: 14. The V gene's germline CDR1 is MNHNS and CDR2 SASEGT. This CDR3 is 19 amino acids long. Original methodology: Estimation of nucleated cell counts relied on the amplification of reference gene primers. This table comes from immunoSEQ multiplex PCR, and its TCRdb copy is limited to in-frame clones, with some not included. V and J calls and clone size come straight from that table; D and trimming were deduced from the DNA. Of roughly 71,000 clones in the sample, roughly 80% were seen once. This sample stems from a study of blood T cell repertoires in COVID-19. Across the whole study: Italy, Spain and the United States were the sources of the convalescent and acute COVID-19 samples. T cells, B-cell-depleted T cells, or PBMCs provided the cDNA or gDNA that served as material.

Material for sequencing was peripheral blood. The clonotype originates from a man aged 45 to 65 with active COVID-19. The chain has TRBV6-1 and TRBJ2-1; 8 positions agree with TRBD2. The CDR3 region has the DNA TGTGCCAGCAGTGAAGGGTGGACTTGGAGCGGGAGTAGCTACAATGAGCAGTTCTTC. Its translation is CASSEGWTWSGSSYNEQFF.